This T cell receptor (beta chain) was sequenced for a study of blood T cell repertoires in COVID-19. Looking at the study overall: The cDNA or gDNA used as material had been derived from T cells, B-cell-depleted T cells, or PBMCs.

Germline CDR1 reads SGHRS; CDR2 reads YFSETQ. V gave up 2 bases and J gave up 1 base, with 6 bases separating them. There are 13 residues in the CDR3. Some clones are missing from TCRdb's copy, which holds only in-frame ones; the method was immunoSEQ multiplex PCR. The table has more than 130,000 clones, 84% seen once. The chain couples TRBV5-1 to TRBJ2-5, with D unresolved. The receptor was derived from a human donor in a cohort sampled during active COVID-19. Sequenced material: peripheral blood. The CDR3 DNA reads as TGCGCCAGCAGCTTCGGAGCCCAAGAGACCCAGTACTTC. Translating it yields CASSFGAQETQYF.